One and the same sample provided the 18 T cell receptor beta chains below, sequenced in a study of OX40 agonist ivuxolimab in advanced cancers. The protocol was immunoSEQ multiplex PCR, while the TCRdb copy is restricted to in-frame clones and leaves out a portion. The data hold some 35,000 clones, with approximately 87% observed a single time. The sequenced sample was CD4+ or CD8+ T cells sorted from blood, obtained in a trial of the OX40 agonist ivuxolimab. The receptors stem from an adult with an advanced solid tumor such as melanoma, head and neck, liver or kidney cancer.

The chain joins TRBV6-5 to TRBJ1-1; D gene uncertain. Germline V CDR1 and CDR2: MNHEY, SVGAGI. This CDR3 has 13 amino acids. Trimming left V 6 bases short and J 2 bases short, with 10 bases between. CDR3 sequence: CASRPTDNTEAFF. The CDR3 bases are TGTGCCAGCAGACCCACGGATAACACTGAAGCTTTCTTT.

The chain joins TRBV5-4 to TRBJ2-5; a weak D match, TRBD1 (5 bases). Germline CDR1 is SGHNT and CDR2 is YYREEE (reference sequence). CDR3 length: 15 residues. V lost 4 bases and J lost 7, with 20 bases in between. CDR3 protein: CASSPSGWSLGTQYF. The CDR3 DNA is TGTGCCAGCAGCCCCTCAGGGTGGTCACTTGGGACCCAGTACTTC. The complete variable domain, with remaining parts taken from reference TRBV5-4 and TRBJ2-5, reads ETGVTQSPTHLIKTRGQQVTLRCSSQSGHNTVSWYQQALGQGPQFIFQYYREEENGRGNFPPRFSGLQFPNYSSELNVNALELDDSALYLCASSPSGWSLGTQYFGPGTRLLVL.

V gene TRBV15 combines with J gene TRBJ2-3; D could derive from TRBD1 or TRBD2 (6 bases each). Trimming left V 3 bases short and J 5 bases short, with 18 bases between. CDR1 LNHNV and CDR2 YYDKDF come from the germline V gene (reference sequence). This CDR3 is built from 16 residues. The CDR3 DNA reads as TGTGCCACCAGCAGGGCTATCCCGGGGGCGGGAGATACGCAGTATTTT. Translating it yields CATSRAIPGAGDTQYF.

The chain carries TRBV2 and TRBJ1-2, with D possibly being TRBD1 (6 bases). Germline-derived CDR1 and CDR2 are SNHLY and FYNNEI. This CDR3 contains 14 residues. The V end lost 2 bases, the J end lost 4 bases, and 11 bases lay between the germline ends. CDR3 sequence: CASSESGTPYGYTF. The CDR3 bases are TGTGCCAGCAGTGAATCCGGGACACCCTATGGCTACACCTTC.

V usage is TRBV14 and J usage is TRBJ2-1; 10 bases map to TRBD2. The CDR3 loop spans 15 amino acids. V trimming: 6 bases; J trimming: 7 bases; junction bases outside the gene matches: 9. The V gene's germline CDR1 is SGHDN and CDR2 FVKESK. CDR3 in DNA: TGTGCCAGCAGTTCTCTAGCGGGAGCTGGGAATGAGCAGTTCTTC. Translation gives CASSSLAGAGNEQFF.

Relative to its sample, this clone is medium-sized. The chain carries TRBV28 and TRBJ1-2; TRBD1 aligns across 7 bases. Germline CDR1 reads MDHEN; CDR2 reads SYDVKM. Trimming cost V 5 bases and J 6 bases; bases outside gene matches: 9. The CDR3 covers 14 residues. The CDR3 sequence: CASSPYRDSHGYTF. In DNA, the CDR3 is TGTGCCAGCAGTCCTTATCGGGACAGTCATGGCTACACCTTC.

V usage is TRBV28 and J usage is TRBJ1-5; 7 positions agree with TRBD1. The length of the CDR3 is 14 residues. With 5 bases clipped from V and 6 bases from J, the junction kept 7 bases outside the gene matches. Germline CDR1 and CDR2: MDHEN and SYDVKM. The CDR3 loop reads CASSPGTASQPQHF. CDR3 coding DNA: TGTGCCAGCAGTCCCGGGACAGCCAGTCAGCCCCAGCATTTT.

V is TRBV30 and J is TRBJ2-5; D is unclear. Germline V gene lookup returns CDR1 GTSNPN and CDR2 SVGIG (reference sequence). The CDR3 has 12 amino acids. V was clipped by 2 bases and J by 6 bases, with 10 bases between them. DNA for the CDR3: TGTGCCTGGAGTATAAATTTGAAGACCCAGTACTTC. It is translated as CAWSINLKTQYF.

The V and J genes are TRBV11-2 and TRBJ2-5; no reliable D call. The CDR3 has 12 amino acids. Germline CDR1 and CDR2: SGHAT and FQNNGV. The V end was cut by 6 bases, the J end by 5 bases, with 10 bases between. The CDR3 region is CASSLIGETQYF. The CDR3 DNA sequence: TGTGCCAGCAGTCTAATTGGGGAGACCCAGTACTTC.

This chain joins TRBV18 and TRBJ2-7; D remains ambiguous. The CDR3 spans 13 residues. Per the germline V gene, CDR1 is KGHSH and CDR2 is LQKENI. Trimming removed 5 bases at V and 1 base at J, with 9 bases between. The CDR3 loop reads CASSAARSYEQYF. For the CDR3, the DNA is TGTGCCAGCTCAGCCGCAAGATCCTACGAGCAGTACTTC. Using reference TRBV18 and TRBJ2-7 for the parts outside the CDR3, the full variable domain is NAGVMQNPRHLVRRRGQEARLRCSPMKGHSHVYWYRQLPEEGLKFMVYLQKENIIDESGMPKERFSAEFPKEGPSILRIQQVVRGDSAAYFCASSAARSYEQYFGPGTRLTVT.

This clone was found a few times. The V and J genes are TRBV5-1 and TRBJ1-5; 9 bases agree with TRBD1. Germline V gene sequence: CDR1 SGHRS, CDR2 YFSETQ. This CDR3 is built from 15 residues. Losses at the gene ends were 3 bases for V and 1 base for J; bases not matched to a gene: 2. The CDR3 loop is CASSSGQGSNQPQHF. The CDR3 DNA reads TGCGCCAGCAGCTCGGGACAGGGAAGCAATCAGCCCCAGCATTTT.

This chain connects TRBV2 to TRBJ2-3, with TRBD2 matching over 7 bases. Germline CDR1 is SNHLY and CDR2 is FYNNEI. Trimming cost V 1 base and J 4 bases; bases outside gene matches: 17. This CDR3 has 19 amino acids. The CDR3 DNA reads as TGTGCCAGCAGTGAAGTGCGGCTGGGGGGAGGGCCAAGTGCAGATACGCAGTATTTT. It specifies CASSEVRLGGGPSADTQYF.

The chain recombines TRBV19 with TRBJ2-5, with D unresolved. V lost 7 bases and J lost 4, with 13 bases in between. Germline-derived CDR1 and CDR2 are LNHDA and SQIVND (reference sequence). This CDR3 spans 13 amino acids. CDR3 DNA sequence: TGTGCCAGTACATTTTCCGGCACAGAGACCCAGTACTTC. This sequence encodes CASTFSGTETQYF.

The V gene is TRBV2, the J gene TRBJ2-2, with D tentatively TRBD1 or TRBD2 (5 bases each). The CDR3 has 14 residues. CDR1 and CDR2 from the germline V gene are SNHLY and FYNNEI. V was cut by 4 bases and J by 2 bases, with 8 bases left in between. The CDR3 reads CASSAGPNTGELFF. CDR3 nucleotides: TGTGCCAGCAGTGCGGGGCCCAACACCGGGGAGCTGTTTTTT.

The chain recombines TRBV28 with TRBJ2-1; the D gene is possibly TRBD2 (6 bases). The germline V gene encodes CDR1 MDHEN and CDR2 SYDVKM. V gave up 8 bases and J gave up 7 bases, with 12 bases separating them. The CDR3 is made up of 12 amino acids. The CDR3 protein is CASSSGRNEQFF. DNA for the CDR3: TGTGCCAGCTCCTCGGGGAGGAATGAGCAGTTCTTC.

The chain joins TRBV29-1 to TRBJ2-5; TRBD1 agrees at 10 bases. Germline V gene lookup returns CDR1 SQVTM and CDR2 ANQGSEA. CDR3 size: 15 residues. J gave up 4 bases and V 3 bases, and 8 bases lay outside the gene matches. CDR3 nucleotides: TGCAGCGTTGATCCCGGGACAGGGGTTGGAGAGACCCAGTACTTC. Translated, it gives CSVDPGTGVGETQYF.

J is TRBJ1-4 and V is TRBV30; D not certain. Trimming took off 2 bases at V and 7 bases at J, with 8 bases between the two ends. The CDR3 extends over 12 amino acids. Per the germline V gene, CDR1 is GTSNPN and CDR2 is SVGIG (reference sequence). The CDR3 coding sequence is TGTGCCTGGAGTTGGGATGGTGAAAAACTGTTTTTT. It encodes CAWSWDGEKLFF. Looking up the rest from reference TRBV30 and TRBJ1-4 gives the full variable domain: SQTIHQWPATLVQPVGSPLSLECTVEGTSNPNLYWYRQAAGRGLQLLFYSVGIGQISSEVPQNLSASRPQDRQFILSSKKLLLSDSGFYLCAWSWDGEKLFFGSGTQLSVL.

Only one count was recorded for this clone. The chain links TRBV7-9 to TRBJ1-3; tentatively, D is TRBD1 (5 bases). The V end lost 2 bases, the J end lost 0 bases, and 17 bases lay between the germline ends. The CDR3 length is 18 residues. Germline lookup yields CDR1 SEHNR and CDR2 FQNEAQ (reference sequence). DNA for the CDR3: TGTGCCAGCAGCTTATTTCCAGGGTGGATTTTCTCTGGAAACACCATATATTTT. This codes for CASSLFPGWIFSGNTIYF.